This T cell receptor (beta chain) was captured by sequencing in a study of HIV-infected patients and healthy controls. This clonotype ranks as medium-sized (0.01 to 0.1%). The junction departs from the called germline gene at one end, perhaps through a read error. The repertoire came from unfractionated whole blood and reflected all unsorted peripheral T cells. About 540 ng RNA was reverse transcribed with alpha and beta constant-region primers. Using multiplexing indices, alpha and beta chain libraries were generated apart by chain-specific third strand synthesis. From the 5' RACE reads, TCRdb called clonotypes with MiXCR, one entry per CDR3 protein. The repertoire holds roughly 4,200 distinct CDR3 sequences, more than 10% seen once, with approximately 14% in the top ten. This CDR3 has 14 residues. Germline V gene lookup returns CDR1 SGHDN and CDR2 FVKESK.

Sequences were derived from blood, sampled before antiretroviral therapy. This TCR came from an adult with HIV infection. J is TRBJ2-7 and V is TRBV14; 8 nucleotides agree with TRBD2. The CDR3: CSSSTPGLVYEQYF. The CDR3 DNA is TGTTCCAGCAGCACCCCGGGACTAGTCTACGAGCAGTACTTC.